These 11 T cell receptor beta chains originate from one sample sequenced in a study of blood T cell repertoires in COVID-19. The method was immunoSEQ multiplex PCR; TCRdb's version includes in-frame clones alone and lacks a portion of them. The table includes around 86,000 clones, around 87% detected once. The source material was peripheral blood. Source of these receptors: a woman of 80 years or more with acute or convalescent COVID-19.

The chain combines TRBV2 with TRBJ1-1; 7 bases align to TRBD1. CDR1 and CDR2 from the germline V gene are SNHLY and FYNNEI. The CDR3 sequence is 15 residues long. The junction had 7 bases not matched to a gene; V was cut back by 6 bases and J by 0 bases. CDR3 in amino acids: CASRAGTVMNTEAFF. CDR3 nucleotide sequence: TGTGCCAGCAGGGCCGGGACAGTCATGAACACTGAAGCTTTCTTT.

The chain joins TRBV7-2 to TRBJ1-5; maybe TRBD1 (5 bases). The CDR3 runs to 20 residues. Germline loops: CDR1 SGHTA, CDR2 FQGNSA. V was pared by 0 bases and J by 1 base, with 22 bases between. CDR3 region: CASSLANSPAGSVSNQPQHF. CDR3 coding DNA: TGTGCCAGCAGCTTAGCGAACTCACCGGCAGGGTCTGTGAGCAATCAGCCCCAGCATTTT. Drawing the rest from reference TRBV7-2 and TRBJ1-5, the complete variable domain is GAGVSQSPSNKVTEKGKDVELRCDPISGHTALYWYRQSLGQGLEFLIYFQGNSAPDKSGLPSDRFSAERTGGSVSTLTIQRTQQEDSAVYLCASSLANSPAGSVSNQPQHFGDGTRLSIL.

The chain is built from TRBV27 and TRBJ1-3; D not certain. Germline-derived CDR1 and CDR2 are MNHEY and SMNVEV (reference sequence). Trimming removed 6 bases from V and 3 bases from J, with 12 bases in between. This CDR3 region has 14 residues. The CDR3 nucleotides are TGTGCCAGCAGAACGGGAGGTCTTGGAAACACCATATATTTT. This codes for CASRTGGLGNTIYF.

The chain joins TRBV6-5 to TRBJ2-7, with 7 positions matching TRBD1. CDR1 is MNHEY and CDR2 is SVGAGI in the germline V gene. The CDR3 runs 13 residues. With V trimmed by 10 bases and J by 3 bases, 9 bases remained unmatched. Here the CDR3 DNA reads TGTGCCACGTCGACAGGGCAAAACTACGAGCAGTACTTC. It codes for CATSTGQNYEQYF.

The chain combines TRBV6-2 or TRBV6-3 with TRBJ1-5; TRBD1 aligns across 11 bases. The CDR3 runs 21 residues. V shed 6 bases, J shed 0 bases, and the junction held 19 bases outside the gene matches. Looked up from germline, CDR1 is MNHEY and CDR2 is SVGEGT. The CDR3 region has the DNA TGTGCCAGCAGCCCACTCCGGACAGGGGGCGCTGGGAGGTATAGCAATCAGCCCCAGCATTTT. This sequence encodes CASSPLRTGGAGRYSNQPQHF.

This clone was counted a few times. V is TRBV6-5 and J is TRBJ1-1, with 10 bases fitting TRBD1. V lost 6 bases and J lost 8; bases outside the gene matches: 6. Germline-derived CDR1 and CDR2 are MNHEY and SVGAGI. This CDR3 region has 13 residues. The CDR3 bases are TGTGCCAGCAGCGAGACAGGGGGCATAGAAGCTTTCTTT. Translating gives CASSETGGIEAFF.

The chain uses TRBV28 and TRBJ2-3; 10 nucleotides align to TRBD2. Germline assignment: CDR1 MDHEN and CDR2 SYDVKM. The CDR3 is 15 residues long. V dropped 6 bases and J dropped 3; count of bases not matched to a gene: 6. CDR3 DNA sequence: TGTGCCAGCAGGGCTAGCGGGAGCTGGACAGATACGCAGTATTTT. Its translation: CASRASGSWTDTQYF.

The V gene is TRBV30, the J gene TRBJ1-2; D might be TRBD1 (5 bases). The CDR3 runs 15 residues. The germline V gene has CDR1 GTSNPN and CDR2 SVGIG (reference sequence). Deletions cut 1 base from V and 5 bases from J, with 17 bases between. CDR3 sequence (DNA): TGTGCCTGGAGTGGCCAGGGAGGGGCGGGTTATGGCTACACCTTC. Its protein is CAWSGQGGAGYGYTF.

The chain recombines TRBV9 with TRBJ2-5, with a tentative D call TRBD2 (6 bases). CDR1 SGDLS and CDR2 YYNGEE come from the germline V gene. Trimming took off 1 base at V and 5 bases at J, with 12 bases between the two ends. This CDR3 comprises 14 residues. This chain's CDR3 is CASSVSTSIETQYF. Here the CDR3 DNA reads TGTGCCAGCAGCGTATCTACTAGCATTGAGACCCAGTACTTC.

The J gene is TRBJ1-1, the V gene TRBV7-8; D call uncertain. This CDR3 has 14 amino acids. CDR1 is SGHVS, CDR2 FQNEAQ, per germline. The V end was cut by 4 bases, the J end by 1 base, with 10 bases between. The CDR3 spells CASSSSSQNTEAFF. CDR3 bases: TGTGCCAGCAGCTCCTCGAGCCAGAACACTGAAGCTTTCTTT.

The rearrangement uses TRBV11-2 and TRBJ2-1; TRBD1 matches 7 bases. Germline V gene lookup returns CDR1 SGHAT and CDR2 FQNNGV. V lost 1 base and J lost 7; bases outside the gene matches: 7. The CDR3 consists of 15 residues. The CDR3 DNA sequence: TGTGCCAGCAGCTTAGGAACAGGGGCCCGGAATGAGCAGTTCTTC. This gives the protein CASSLGTGARNEQFF.